This T cell receptor beta chain stems from a study of T cells in Graves' hyperthyroidism and ophthalmopathy. This CDR3 contains 15 residues. After removal of 1 base from V and 5 bases from J, the junction contained 8 bases not matched to a gene. Per the germline V gene, CDR1 is SGHRS and CDR2 is YFSETQ. Comment on this clonotype: The antigen is not known.

Regarding the study as a whole: Most thyroid clonotypes with frequency above 0.001 were detected in blood.

Amplification of TCR beta CDR3 regions used RNA as the template. The TCR CDR3 was amplified in a first-round RT-PCR using the HTBI primer set. TCRdb ran MiXCR on the multiplex PCR reads and lists one entry per CDR3 protein. The table has about 130,000 distinct CDR3 sequences, approximately 20% seen once. The V gene is TRBV5-1, the J gene TRBJ1-2; TRBD1 aligns across 7 bases. The source of this sequence is a woman in her forties or fifties with Graves' hyperthyroidism that later progressed to Graves' ophthalmopathy. Material: blood. The CDR3 nucleotides read TGCGCCAGCAGCTTGCAAAGGGACAGTGGGTATGGCTACACCTTC. Translated, it gives CASSLQRDSGYGYTF.